This T cell receptor beta chain is from a study of early T cells in non-severe SARS-CoV-2 infection. Study as a whole: The input, bulk RNA from unsorted whole blood, was sequenced, and chains were unpaired.

Trimming pared 6 bases from V and 8 bases from J, leaving 20 bases between. Looked up from germline, CDR1 is LGHNA and CDR2 is YSLEER. The CDR3 contains 15 residues. As for this clonotype: Its antigen is currently unknown.

Study conclusions and caveats: Private and CD4 specificities were missed by VDJdb matching, which favored anti-spike CD8 responses.

Individual cDNA molecules received unique molecular identifiers during library preparation. MiXCR, applied by TCRdb to the 5' RACE reads, yields one record per CDR3 protein. This sample carries 42,000 or so distinct CDR3 sequences, approximately 10% of them seen once, and the ten largest clones take about a fifth. The receptor was isolated from an adult who was a healthcare worker with PCR-confirmed SARS-CoV-2 infection or an uninfected control (not recorded which). Sequenced: whole blood. The V and J genes are TRBV4-3 and TRBJ2-1; D is possibly TRBD2 (5 bases). CDR3 amino acids: CASRPRTLAADEQFF. The DNA for the CDR3 is TGCGCCAGCAGACCAAGGACCCTAGCAGCCGATGAGCAGTTCTTC.